The sequence of this T cell receptor (beta chain) was determined in a study of cytomegalovirus exposure and HLA in healthy donors (dated by TCRdb to about 2017). General notes on the study: In an earlier analysis of some 550 of the donors, less than 350 Gb of sequence data and 90 million to 120 million unique TCR beta sequences from 150 million to 200 million T cells were reported. An early release that covered about 640 HLA-typed donors contained about 300 gigabases of sequencing data and tens of millions of unique TCR sequences. The genetic ancestry cluster associated with self-reported Caucasian donors included over 80% of the roughly 380 genotyped donors. The aim of the study was to test whether cataloging public T cell receptors could identify signatures of past pathogen exposure. The T cell repertoires of some 700 subjects were profiled by immunosequencing and related to cytomegalovirus serostatus. Along with the approximately 700-subject first cohort, a separate validation cohort of 120 different subjects was used. To predict cytomegalovirus infection status, the study brought together high-throughput TCR immunosequencing, statistical association of individual TCRs with disease status, and machine learning. A later analysis re-examined previously published TCR beta repertoires from more than 550 donors and added high-resolution HLA genotyping to investigate patterns of TCR occurrence. Rather than drawing on any new phenotypic data, the later analysis identified candidate immune exposures from TCR beta sequences and the way those sequences occurred across donors. In an earlier analysis of about 590 of the donors, high-throughput TCR beta sequencing was used to judge whether each TCR beta V gene segment behaved as functional or pseudogenic. Donor age, sex, ethnicity and CMV serostatus were compiled together with the repertoire data. A later genetic analysis took genome-wide SNP genotypes for about three fifths of the 666 donors and used that subset as a discovery cohort. All discovery cohort repertoires had been generated on a single sequencing platform. HLA typing included class I and class II loci at four-digit resolution. The number of donors typed differed by locus, with roughly 629-640 for A, B, C, DRB1 and DQB1, more than 500 for DQA1, about 610 for DPA1, and approximately 470 for DPB1. Several DR-DQ haplotypes were handled as single units for association and clustering, since linkage in the cohort was strong. Among around 400 genotyped donors of the cohort, an average of roughly 230,000 unique TCR beta nucleotide sequences was sequenced per donor, of which about 18% were non-productive. Study-wide findings and limitations: When HLA alleles, especially DR and DQ, strongly co-occurred, TCR associations were difficult to assign to individual alleles. In a later analysis, the rate of TCR association differed among HLA loci, with DRB1 alleles having the most associated TCRs and HLA-C alleles having the fewest. Compared with equally common non-associated chains, HLA-associated TCR beta chains in a later analysis were more clonally expanded and had lower generation probabilities. According to a later analysis, parvovirus B19, influenza, CMV and Epstein-Barr virus appeared linked to several top co-occurrence clusters. For the cohort, immune exposure information was limited to CMV serostatus. According to a later analysis, most CMV-associated TCR beta chains appeared to be HLA-restricted, and the HLA associations seemed to be driven largely by CMV exposure. Some IMGT-functional V segments, including TRBV6-2 and TRBV6-3, could not be told apart with the 87-base-pair reads, so those segments were excluded. According to the authors, the approach could potentially be generalized to other disease states and immunological phenotypes. While some public TCRs were present in many individuals, most TCR sequences turned up only very rarely across donors. In an earlier analysis of over 550 of the donors, most TCR beta V segments were observed in productive rearrangements about 90% or about 30% of the time, broadly matching IMGT annotations. Three of the identified cytomegalovirus-associated TCR beta chains were confirmed in vitro to be specific for cytomegalovirus antigens. The classifier was reported to diagnose cytomegalovirus status with high specificity and sensitivity in both the original and validation cohorts. A total of fewer than 200 TCR beta chains were listed by the study as associated with cytomegalovirus. At a false discovery rate of 0.05, a later analysis linked under 20,000 TCR beta sequences to specific HLA alleles. V-gene and J-gene trimming of TCR beta chains was associated with a missense DCLRE1C variant in a later genetic analysis, and the association was replicated in an independent cohort. A further reported finding was that TCR beta sequences accurately predicted the HLA-A and HLA-B alleles for most subjects in the first cohort. According to a later genetic analysis, donors in an Asian-associated ancestry cluster had fewer N-insertions in productive TCRs than the approximately 630-donor mean. Linkage disequilibrium might explain the correlated functional status among segregating V segments, but an unknown experimental factor could not be ruled out. Because HLA typing was missing for some donors at each locus, association tests included only the typed subset. In this cohort, only TCR beta chains were sequenced, and detectable features were limited by the absence of alpha or paired-chain data. Because counts were too low, about 18 rarely observed V segments, including chromosome 9 orphons, were excluded from the earlier analysis of several hundred of the donors. The presence/absence analyses assumed that sequencing depth was roughly uniform across donors, and that assumption may not be true. A cluster of highly shared sequence variants was judged likely to represent a technical artifact of the sequencing pipeline.

The method was the immunoSEQ multiplex PCR assay. A mixture of 60 forward primers for TCR Vbeta segments and 13 reverse primers for TCR Jbeta segments was used in the multiplex PCR. The CDR3 region of rearranged TCR beta genes was amplified from genomic DNA with a multiplex PCR assay. Amplified TCR beta libraries were sequenced as 87-base-pair reads on the Illumina HiSeq System. Concerning the study's data processing: A later analysis counted some 80 million unique TCR beta chains across the 666 repertoires, and approximately 11 million of these chains were shared by at least two donors. To remove PCR and sequencing errors, raw reads were error-corrected and collapsed into unique sequences using a nearest-neighbor algorithm that merged closely related sequences. Alignment of CDR3 sequences to IMGT reference sequences was used to assign V, D and J gene segments. Each retained sequence needed at least a six-nucleotide match to both a V gene segment and a J gene segment. Rearrangements were classified as productive when the CDR3 lacked stop codons and remained in frame with V and J, and all other rearrangements were classified as non-productive. Following IMGT convention, CDR3 was defined as the stretch from the second conserved V-encoded cysteine up to the conserved J-encoded phenylalanine. Sequences without an unambiguous match to a single V gene segment were excluded from the earlier analysis of a few hundred of the donors. An earlier analysis of a few hundred of the donors called V segments functional above 56.7% productive rearrangements and segregating when the between-donor standard deviation exceeded 5%. A statistical classification framework was developed to diagnose cytomegalovirus status using the catalog of TCR beta chain sequences. A later analysis assigned V and J genes by comparing TCR nucleotide sequences with IMGT/GENE-DB human TR gene sequences. Using the TCRdist pipeline, a later analysis assigned CDR3 sequences along with most-parsimonious VDJ recombination scenarios. A later analysis defined each TCR beta chain by its CDR3 amino acid sequence plus V-gene family, and excluded reads lacking a unique V-gene family. To address suspected cross-contamination and a sequencing artifact, a later analysis removed around 590 highly shared, low-generation-probability nucleotide sequences. For each public chain, a later analysis derived a clonal expansion index from normalized ranks of inferred template counts within each repertoire. A later analysis computed generation probabilities with a VDJ recombination model fitted to out-of-frame rearrangements, and checked the results against IGoR. In a later analysis, hypergeometric tests were used to score TCR-TCR, TCR-HLA and TCR-CMV co-occurrence, with a repertoire-size bias correction applied to TCR pairs. False discovery rates were estimated in a later analysis by permuting HLA or CMV assignments 20 times. In a later analysis, co-occurring TCRs were grouped using DBSCAN, and TCRdist sequence similarity was added for clustering within HLA-allele-positive subsets. Repertoires with fewer than 30,000 or more than 120,000 public chains were left out of co-occurrence clustering, as were four to six repertoires with anomalous nucleotide sharing. TCRdb mirrors the immuneACCESS table, restricted to in-frame sequences. Some clones are absent from its copies; in checked studies, under half trace to an unresolved V gene, and the reason for the others is unknown. Clonal size and the V and J genes are those of that table, whereas D and trimming came from the DNA. The sample has roughly 120,000 clones on record, about 81% of them singletons. Of the sample, 0.85% to 1.4% is held by the ten largest clones.

Per the germline V gene, SQVTM is the CDR1 and ANQGSEA is the CDR2. From its cysteine to its phenylalanine, the CDR3 spans 11 amino acids. Of the read, only the CDR3 DNA is kept; its 33 bases are in frame from base 1. The trim is 2 bases for V and 11 bases for J, with a gap of 10 bases between the germline ends. In regard to this clone: Its antigen has not been determined. Per-base quality was not reported, and no clone a single base away is much larger than it.

The cohort comprised some 730 healthy bone marrow donors. All cohort members were sampled while nominally healthy, although unrecorded immune exposures were likely present. The donor was CMV seronegative and was included in the group of a few hundred seronegative cohort members. Every donor gave a peripheral blood sample, and the peripheral blood mononuclear cells from that sample were used for TCR beta sequencing. Genomic DNA was extracted from the blood cell samples with the Qiagen DNeasy Blood Extraction Kit. The sequence links TRBV29-1 to TRBJ1-3; a tentative D call is TRBD1 (5 bases match). Sample: PBMCs. This TCR was sampled from a woman in her 30s in good health and CMV-seronegative. The CDR3 in this case is CSVESGDAIYF. In nucleotide form, the sequence is TGCAGCGTTGAATCGGGGGACGCCATATATTTT.